This is a list of T cell receptor beta chains from one sample in a study of T-cell reconstitution after alpha-beta-depleted transplantation in children. TCRdb reanalysed the PCR reads using MiXCR and keeps one entry per CDR3 protein. The sample holds 200,000 to 250,000 distinct CDR3 sequences; about a tenth are singletons and the top ten take 6.2%. The sample was PBMCs from the stem cell graft donor, taken from the stem cell graft. Source of these receptors: a human donor who donated a stem cell graft to a child with acute lymphoblastic leukemia. Both conserved end residues are part of each CDR3. A D gene is named only where the DNA matches it firmly. The size entry is marked missing in some rows and otherwise reads once, few, many or a size class.

d_gene,j_gene,v_gene,abundance,CDR3nt,CDR3aa
NA,TRBJ2-6,TRBV27,many,TGTGCCAGCAGTTTCAGGAGCTCTGGGGCCAACGTCCTGACTTTC,CASSFRSSGANVLTF
NA,TRBJ1-4,TRBV7-9,many,TGTGCCAGCAGAGGGGGGTTGCCTTCAACTAATGAAAAACTGTTTTTT,CASRGGLPSTNEKLFF
TRBD1,TRBJ2-5,TRBV5-1,NA,TGCGCCAGCAGCCCTGGACAGGGGGCTTCTGGGACCCAGTACTTC,CASSPGQGASGTQYF
TRBD1,TRBJ1-2,TRBV3-1,many,TGTGCCAGCAGCCACGGACAGGGGGCTGGAGGCTACACCTTC,CASSHGQGAGGYTF
TRBD1,TRBJ1-3,TRBV30,NA,TGTGCCTGGAGTGTCGCCCGACAGGGGCTTTACTCTGGAAACACCATATATTTT,CAWSVARQGLYSGNTIYF
NA,TRBJ1-2,TRBV6-1,once,TGTGCCAGCAGTCTGGGGTTAGACTGGGGCTATGGCTACACCTTC,CASSLGLDWGYGYTF
NA,TRBJ2-7,TRBV5-1,many,TGCGCCAGCAGCTTGCGACAGGAGTCCTACGAGCAGTACTTC,CASSLRQESYEQYF
NA,TRBJ1-1,TRBV19,many,TGTGCCAGTAGTATTACTAACACTGAAGCTTTCTTT,CASSITNTEAFF
NA,TRBJ1-1,TRBV6-6,few,TGTGCCAGCAGTACGGGTGGGACTGAAGCTTTCTTT,CASSTGGTEAFF
NA,TRBJ1-5,TRBV19,few,TGTGCCAGTATAAAAGGGGTTAATTTCAATCAGCCCCAGCATTTT,CASIKGVNFNQPQHF
NA,TRBJ2-7,TRBV5-8,few,TGTGCCAGCAGGCCACCGTGGTCCGAGCAGTACTTC,CASRPPWSEQYF
NA,TRBJ1-2,TRBV7-2,many,TGTGCCAGCAGCTTGAACAGGGATGGCTACACCTTC,CASSLNRDGYTF
TRBD2,TRBJ2-7,TRBV3-1,many,TGTGCCAGCAGCCAAGGCCCTAGCGGGGGGAGTGAGCAGTACTTC,CASSQGPSGGSEQYF
TRBD2,TRBJ2-3,TRBV12-3/TRBV12-4,many,TGTGCCAGCAGACCTGGGACTAGCTCAGATACGCAGTATTTT,CASRPGTSSDTQYF
NA,TRBJ2-7,TRBV6-2/TRBV6-3,NA,TGTGCCAGCACCTACAGTCCCGGGACACGGGCGTGCGACTTC,CASTYSPGTRACDF
NA,TRBJ1-3,TRBV25-1,many,TGTGCCAGCAGTGGATCGGAGGGAGGAAACACCATATATTTT,CASSGSEGGNTIYF
TRBD1,TRBJ2-3,TRBV7-9,few,TGTGCCAGCAGCTTCGAGGGGGCGACAGATACGCAGTATTTT,CASSFEGATDTQYF
NA,TRBJ2-7,TRBV10-2,few,TGCGCCAGCAGGGACGGGTGGGGCCCCTACGAGCAGTACTTC,CASRDGWGPYEQYF
TRBD2,TRBJ2-3,TRBV3-1,NA,TGTGCCAGCAGCCAGACTGCACTACCTAGCGGGGTACTAGATACGCAGTATTTT,CASSQTALPSGVLDTQYF
NA,TRBJ1-1,TRBV5-1,many,TGCGCCAGCAGCTCTCGACAGGATGCCGAAGCTTTCTTT,CASSSRQDAEAFF
NA,TRBJ2-1,TRBV21-1,many,TGTGCCAGCAGCGCCGACAGGACAGACAATGAGCAGTTCTTC,CASSADRTDNEQFF
NA,TRBJ2-3,TRBV20-1,many,TGCAGTGCTATGAACACAGATACGCAGTATTTT,CSAMNTDTQYF
TRBD1,TRBJ2-7,TRBV20-1,many,TGCAGTGCAGGGACAGGGACCTCCTACGAGCAGTACTTC,CSAGTGTSYEQYF
TRBD1,TRBJ2-2,TRBV7-9,few,TGTGCCAGCAGCGCCGGGACAGGGTCTTTCGGGGAGCTGTTTTTT,CASSAGTGSFGELFF
TRBD2,TRBJ2-5,TRBV10-3,many,TGTGCCATCAGTGGGGGACTAGCGGGGGGACGACAAGAGACCCAGTACTTC,CAISGGLAGGRQETQYF
NA,TRBJ2-7,TRBV30,NA,TGTGCCCGGGGAGGGGCAGGGGCCTACGAGCAGTACTTC,CARGGAGAYEQYF
TRBD2,TRBJ2-2,TRBV4-3,NA,TGCGCCAGCAGCCAAGTCCCGGGGGGGACCGGGGAGCTGTTTTTT,CASSQVPGGTGELFF
NA,TRBJ2-5,TRBV7-2,NA,TGTGCCAGCAGCTTAGACCCTAGCAAGAAGACCCAGTACTTC,CASSLDPSKKTQYF
NA,TRBJ2-3,TRBV7-6,NA,TGTGCCAGCAGCTTAGTGGACAGTAGCACAGATACGCAGTATTTT,CASSLVDSSTDTQYF
NA,TRBJ2-2,TRBV3-2,many,TGTGCCAGCAGCCAATCCACGGCCGGGGAGCTGTTTTTT,CASSQSTAGELFF
TRBD2,TRBJ2-3,TRBV6-9,few,TGTGCCAGCAGTTATTGGCCCGGGGGGGGGAAAACAGATACGCAGTATTTT,CASSYWPGGGKTDTQYF
TRBD1,TRBJ2-2,TRBV27,NA,TGTGCCAGCAGTCTGGGACAGGCCACCGGGGAACTGTTTTTT,CASSLGQATGELFF
NA,TRBJ2-7,TRBV12-3/TRBV12-4,many,TGTGCCAGCAGCTGGGGAAGCTCCTACGAGCAGTACTTC,CASSWGSSYEQYF